This T cell receptor beta chain was documented in a study of cytomegalovirus exposure and HLA in healthy donors. Study results and caveats: In presence/absence analyses, roughly uniform sequencing depth across donors was assumed. Relative to the approximately 630-donor mean, N-insertions were reportedly fewer in an Asian-associated ancestry cluster in a later analysis. Available immune exposure information was restricted to CMV serostatus only. For most TCR beta V segments, an earlier analysis put the productive rate at about 87% or about 30% of the time.

PCR was performed using 60 Vbeta and 13 Jbeta primers. The data were produced by immunoSEQ multiplex PCR, yet TCRdb's version contains in-frame clones alone and is incomplete. The data hold fewer than 350,000 clones, with around 90% observed a single time. Germline V gives CDR1 LGHNT, CDR2 FRNRAP. This CDR3 is 14 amino acids long. After removal of 6 bases from V and 4 bases from J, the junction contained 8 bases not matched to a gene. With respect to this clone: The antigen remains unidentified.

The chain couples TRBV12-5 to TRBJ1-1; TRBD1 agrees at 7 bases. The sample comprised PBMCs. The sequence came from a young woman in good health and CMV-seronegative. DNA of the CDR3: TGTGCTAGTGGCCGACAGGGAACCTTCACTGAAGCTTTCTTT. It translates to CASGRQGTFTEAFF.